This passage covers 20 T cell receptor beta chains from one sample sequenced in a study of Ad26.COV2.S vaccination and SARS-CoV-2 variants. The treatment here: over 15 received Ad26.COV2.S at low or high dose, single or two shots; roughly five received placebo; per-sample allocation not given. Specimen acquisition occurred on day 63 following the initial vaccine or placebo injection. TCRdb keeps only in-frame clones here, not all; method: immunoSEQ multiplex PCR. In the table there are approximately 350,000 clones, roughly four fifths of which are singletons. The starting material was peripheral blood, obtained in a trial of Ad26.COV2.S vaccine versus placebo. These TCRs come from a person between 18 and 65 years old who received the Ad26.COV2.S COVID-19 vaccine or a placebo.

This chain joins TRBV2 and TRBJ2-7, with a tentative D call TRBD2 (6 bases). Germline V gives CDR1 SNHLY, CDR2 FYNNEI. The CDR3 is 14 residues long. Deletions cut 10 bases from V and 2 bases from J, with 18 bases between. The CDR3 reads CATSLGGLAYEQYF. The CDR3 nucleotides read TGTGCCACCTCCCTTGGAGGGTTAGCCTACGAGCAGTACTTC.

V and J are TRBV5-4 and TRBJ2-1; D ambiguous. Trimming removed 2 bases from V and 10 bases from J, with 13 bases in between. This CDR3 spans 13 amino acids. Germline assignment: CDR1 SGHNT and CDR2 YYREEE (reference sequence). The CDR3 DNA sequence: TGTGCCAGCAGCTTTATTGGGGTCGGGGAGCAGTTCTTC. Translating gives CASSFIGVGEQFF.

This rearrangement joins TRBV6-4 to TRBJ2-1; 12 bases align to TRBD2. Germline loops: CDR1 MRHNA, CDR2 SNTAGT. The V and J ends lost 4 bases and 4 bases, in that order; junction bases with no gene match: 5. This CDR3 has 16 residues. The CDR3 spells CASSVILAGGYNEQFF. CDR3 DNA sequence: TGTGCCAGCAGTGTTATACTAGCGGGGGGATACAATGAGCAGTTCTTC.

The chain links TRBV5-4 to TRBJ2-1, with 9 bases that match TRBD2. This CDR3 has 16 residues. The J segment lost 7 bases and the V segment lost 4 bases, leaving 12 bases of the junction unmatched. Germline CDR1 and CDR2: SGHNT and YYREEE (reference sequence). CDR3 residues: CASSRSGTSRANEQFF. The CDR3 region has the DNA TGTGCCAGCAGCCGATCCGGGACTAGCAGGGCAAATGAGCAGTTCTTC.

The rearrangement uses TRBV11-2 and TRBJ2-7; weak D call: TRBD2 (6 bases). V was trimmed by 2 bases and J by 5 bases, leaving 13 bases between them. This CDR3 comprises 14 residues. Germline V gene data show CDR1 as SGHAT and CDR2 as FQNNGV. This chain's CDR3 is CASSLRPGVHEQYF. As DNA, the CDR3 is TGTGCCAGCAGCTTAAGACCGGGGGTACACGAGCAGTACTTC.

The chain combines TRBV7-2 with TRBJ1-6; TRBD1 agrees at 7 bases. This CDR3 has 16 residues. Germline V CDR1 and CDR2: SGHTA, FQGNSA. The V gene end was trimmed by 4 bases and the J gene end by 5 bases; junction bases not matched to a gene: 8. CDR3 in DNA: TGTGCCAGCAGCTCCGGTGGGACAGCTAATAATTCACCCCTCCACTTT. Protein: CASSSGGTANNSPLHF.

The DNA of the CDR3 is TGTGCCAGCTCCCCCGCCCCTAGCGCGACTGGTGAGCAGTTCTTC. Translated, it gives CASSPAPSATGEQFF. The chain joins TRBV6-5 to TRBJ2-1; weak D call: TRBD2 (6 bases). CDR1 and CDR2 from the germline V gene are MNHEY and SVGAGI. Trimming cost V 8 bases and J 9 bases, with 23 bases left between them. CDR3 length: 15 residues.

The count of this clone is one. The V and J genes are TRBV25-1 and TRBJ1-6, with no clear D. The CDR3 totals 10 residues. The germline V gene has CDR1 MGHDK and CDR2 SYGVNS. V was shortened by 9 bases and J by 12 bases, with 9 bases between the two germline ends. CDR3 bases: TGTGCCAGGCCAGACGGACCCCTCCACTTT. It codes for CARPDGPLHF.

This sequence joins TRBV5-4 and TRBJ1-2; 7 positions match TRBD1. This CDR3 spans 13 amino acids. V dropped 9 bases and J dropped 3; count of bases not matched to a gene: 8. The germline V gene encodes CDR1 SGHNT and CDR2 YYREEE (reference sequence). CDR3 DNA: TGTGCCACCTCCATCGGGACAGACTATGGCTACACCTTC. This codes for CATSIGTDYGYTF.

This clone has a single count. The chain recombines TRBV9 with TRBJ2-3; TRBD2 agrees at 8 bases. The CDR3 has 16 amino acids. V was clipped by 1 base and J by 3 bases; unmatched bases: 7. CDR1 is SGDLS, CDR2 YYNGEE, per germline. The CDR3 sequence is CASSVSAGRETDTQYF. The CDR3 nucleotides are TGTGCCAGCAGCGTAAGCGCCGGGAGGGAAACAGATACGCAGTATTTT.

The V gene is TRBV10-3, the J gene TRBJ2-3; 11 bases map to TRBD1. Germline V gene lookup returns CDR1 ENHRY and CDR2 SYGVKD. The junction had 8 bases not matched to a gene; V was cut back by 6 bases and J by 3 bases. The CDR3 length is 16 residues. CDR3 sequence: CAISQGTGGLTDTQYF. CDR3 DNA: TGTGCCATCAGCCAGGGGACAGGGGGTCTGACAGATACGCAGTATTTT.

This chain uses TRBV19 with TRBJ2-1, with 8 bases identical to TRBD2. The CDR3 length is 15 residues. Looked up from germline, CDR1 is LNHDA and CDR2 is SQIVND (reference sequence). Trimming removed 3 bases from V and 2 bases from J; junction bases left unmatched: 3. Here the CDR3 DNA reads TGTGCCAGTAGTATTCTGCGGGGGGCCTACAATGAGCAGTTCTTC. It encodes CASSILRGAYNEQFF.

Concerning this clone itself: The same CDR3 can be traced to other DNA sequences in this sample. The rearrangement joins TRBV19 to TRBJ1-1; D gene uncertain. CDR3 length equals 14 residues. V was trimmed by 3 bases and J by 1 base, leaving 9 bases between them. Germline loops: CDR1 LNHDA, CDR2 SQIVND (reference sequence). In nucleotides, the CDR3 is TGTGCCAGTAGTATTGGAGGCTCGAACACTGAAGCTTTCTTT. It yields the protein CASSIGGSNTEAFF.

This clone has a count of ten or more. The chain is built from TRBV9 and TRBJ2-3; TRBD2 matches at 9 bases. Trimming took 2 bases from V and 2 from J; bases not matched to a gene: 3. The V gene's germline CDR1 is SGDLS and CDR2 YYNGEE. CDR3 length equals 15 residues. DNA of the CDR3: TGTGCCAGCAGCGTGCTAGCGGGGCCCACAGATACGCAGTATTTT. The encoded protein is CASSVLAGPTDTQYF.

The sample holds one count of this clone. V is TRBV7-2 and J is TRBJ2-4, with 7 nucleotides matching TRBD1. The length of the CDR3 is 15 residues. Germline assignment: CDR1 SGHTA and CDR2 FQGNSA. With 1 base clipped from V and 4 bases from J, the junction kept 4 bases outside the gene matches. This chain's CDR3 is CASSLEGARKNIQYF. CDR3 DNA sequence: TGTGCCAGCAGCTTAGAGGGGGCGAGGAAAAACATTCAGTACTTC.

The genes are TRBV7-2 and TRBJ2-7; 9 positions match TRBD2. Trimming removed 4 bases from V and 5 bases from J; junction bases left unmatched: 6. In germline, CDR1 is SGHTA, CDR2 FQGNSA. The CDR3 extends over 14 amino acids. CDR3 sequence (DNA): TGTGCCAGCAGCTGGAGCGGGGGGCAAGACGAGCAGTACTTC. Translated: CASSWSGGQDEQYF.

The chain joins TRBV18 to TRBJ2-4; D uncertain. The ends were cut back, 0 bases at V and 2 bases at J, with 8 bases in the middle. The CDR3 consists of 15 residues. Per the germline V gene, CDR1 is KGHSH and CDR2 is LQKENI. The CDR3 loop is CASSPPGTTKNIQYF. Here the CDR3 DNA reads TGTGCCAGCTCACCACCGGGTACGACCAAAAACATTCAGTACTTC.

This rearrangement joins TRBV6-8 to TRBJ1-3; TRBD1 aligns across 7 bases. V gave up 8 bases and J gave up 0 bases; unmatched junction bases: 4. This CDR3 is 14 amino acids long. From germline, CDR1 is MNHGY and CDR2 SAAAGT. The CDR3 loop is CASPDRRSGNTIYF. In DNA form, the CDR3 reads TGTGCCAGCCCGGACAGGCGCTCTGGAAACACCATATATTTT.

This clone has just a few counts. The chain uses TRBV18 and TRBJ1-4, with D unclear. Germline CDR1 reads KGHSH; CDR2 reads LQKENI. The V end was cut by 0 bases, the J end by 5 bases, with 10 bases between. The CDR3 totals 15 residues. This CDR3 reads CASSPPTGGNEKLFF. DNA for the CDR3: TGTGCCAGCTCACCACCGACCGGAGGGAATGAAAAACTGTTTTTT.

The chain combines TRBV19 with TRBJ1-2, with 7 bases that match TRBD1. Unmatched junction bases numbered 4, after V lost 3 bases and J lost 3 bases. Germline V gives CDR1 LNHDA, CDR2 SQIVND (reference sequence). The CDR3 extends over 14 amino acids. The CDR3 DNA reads TGTGCCAGTAGTATTTTAGGGGGCGACTATGGCTACACCTTC. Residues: CASSILGGDYGYTF.